These 12 T cell receptor beta chains came from one sample sequenced in a study of cytomegalovirus exposure and HLA in healthy donors. The PCR employed 60 Vbeta primers together with 13 Jbeta primers. Data came from immunoSEQ multiplex PCR; TCRdb stores just in-frame clones and leaves some out. In the table there are about 190,000 clones, approximately 84% of which are singletons. The material sequenced was PBMCs. Every receptor here comes from a woman between 50 and 59 years old in good health and CMV-seropositive.

The chain recombines TRBV15 with TRBJ2-5, with TRBD1 identical over 8 bases. Germline V lookup: CDR1 LNHNV, CDR2 YYDKDF (reference sequence). The ends lost 0 bases at V and 4 bases at J; junction bases unmatched: 4. The CDR3 consists of 15 residues. CDR3 coding DNA: TGTGCCACCAGCAGAGATCCCGACAGGGGAGAGACCCAGTACTTC. It is translated as CATSRDPDRGETQYF.

The V gene is TRBV9, the J gene TRBJ1-1; tentatively, D is TRBD1 (6 bases). The CDR3 loop spans 13 amino acids. Germline-derived CDR1 and CDR2 are SGDLS and YYNGEE. V lost 3 bases to trimming and J lost 8 bases, with 14 bases between them. The CDR3 DNA is TGTGCCAGCAGCGAGAGCGTGGACAGCGAAGCTTTCTTT. As protein: CASSESVDSEAFF.

The chain carries TRBV29-1 and TRBJ2-1, with a possible D match to TRBD1 (6 bases). CDR3 length equals 12 residues. CDR1 is SQVTM and CDR2 is ANQGSEA in the germline V gene. The V end lost 7 bases, the J end lost 9 bases, and 16 bases lay between the germline ends. The CDR3 sequence is CSAGQPVAEQFF. The CDR3 bases are TGCAGCGCCGGACAGCCCGTAGCTGAGCAGTTCTTC.

The rearrangement joins TRBV6-5 to TRBJ2-7; possible D gene TRBD1, 6 bases. This CDR3 spans 14 amino acids. CDR1 is MNHEY and CDR2 is SVGAGI in the germline V gene. The V gene lost 5 bases and the J gene lost 5 bases, with 16 bases spanning the gap. The CDR3 DNA follows: TGTGCCAGCAGTCCTACAGGGTTTTACGACGAGCAGTACTTC. Translating gives CASSPTGFYDEQYF.

The rearrangement uses TRBV28 and TRBJ1-5; TRBD1 is a possible D gene (6 bases). V was cut by 2 bases and J by 2 bases, with 10 bases left in between. Germline V gives CDR1 MDHEN, CDR2 SYDVKM. CDR3 length: 15 residues. The chain's CDR3 is CASSLDHRGNQPQHF. In DNA, the CDR3 is TGTGCCAGCAGTTTAGACCACAGGGGCAATCAGCCCCAGCATTTT.

The CDR3 nucleotides are TGTGCCAGCAGCTTCGGCGGAGCGGGCACAGATACGCAGTATTTT. This encodes CASSFGGAGTDTQYF. The chain links TRBV7-9 to TRBJ2-3; D may be TRBD2 (5 bases). Germline lookup yields CDR1 SEHNR and CDR2 FQNEAQ (reference sequence). This CDR3 is 15 amino acids long. V was cut by 3 bases and J by 1 base, with 11 bases left in between.

The chain joins TRBV5-6 to TRBJ1-6, with a tentative D call TRBD1 (5 bases). This CDR3 has 16 amino acids. Germline CDR1 reads SGHDT; CDR2 reads YYEEEE. Trimming removed 4 bases from V and 6 bases from J, with 17 bases in between. The CDR3 is CASSKGGVLGNSPLHF. DNA of the CDR3: TGTGCCAGCAGCAAAGGAGGGGTGTTAGGTAATTCACCCCTCCACTTT.

This chain links TRBV13 with TRBJ2-7, with D maybe TRBD2 (6 bases). Germline V gives CDR1 PRHDT, CDR2 FYEKMQ (reference sequence). V was pared by 5 bases and J by 0 bases, with 17 bases between. This CDR3 has 16 residues. The CDR3 reads CASSHSGTLSSYEQYF. CDR3 in DNA: TGTGCCAGCAGCCACTCCGGGACTCTAAGCTCCTACGAGCAGTACTTC. Combining the CDR3 with reference TRBV13 and TRBJ2-7 gives the whole variable domain AAGVIQSPRHLIKEKRETATLKCYPIPRHDTVYWYQQGPGQDPQFLISFYEKMQSDKGSIPDRFSAQQFSDYHSELNMSSLELGDSALYFCASSHSGTLSSYEQYFGPGTRLTVT.

This chain uses TRBV15 with TRBJ1-5, with unresolved D. The CDR3 has 15 amino acids. Trimming took 0 bases from V and 0 from J, leaving 6 bases between them. The V gene's germline CDR1 is LNHNV and CDR2 YYDKDF (reference sequence). The CDR3, as DNA: TGTGCCACCAGCAGAGATACCGGTAGCAATCAGCCCCAGCATTTT. Its protein product is CATSRDTGSNQPQHF.

Of note for this clone: This same CDR3 is encoded by further DNA sequences in the sample. The V and J genes are TRBV2 and TRBJ1-1, with D perhaps TRBD1 (5 bases). Germline V gene data show CDR1 as SNHLY and CDR2 as FYNNEI. This CDR3 comprises 14 residues. The V gene lost 3 bases and the J gene lost 0 bases, with 8 bases spanning the gap. The CDR3 region has the DNA TGTGCCAGCAGTGACCGGGGGTTGAACACTGAAGCTTTCTTT. This sequence encodes CASSDRGLNTEAFF. The variable domain in full, completed from reference TRBV2 and TRBJ1-1, reads EPEVTQTPSHQVTQMGQEVILRCVPISNHLYFYWYRQILGQKVEFLVSFYNNEISEKSEIFDDQFSVERPDGSNFTLKIRSTKLEDSAMYFCASSDRGLNTEAFFGQGTRLTVV.

Comments on this clone: Compared with germline, one end of the junction differs, possibly owing to a read error. This chain joins TRBV4-1 and TRBJ2-1; the match to TRBD2 covers 8 bases. Germline CDR1 is MGHRA and CDR2 is YSYEKL. The CDR3 is 15 amino acids. This CDR3 reads CAGSQEAKRGNEQFF. In nucleotides, the CDR3 is TGCGCCGGCAGCCAAGAGGCTAAGCGGGGGAATGAGCAGTTCTTC.

The J gene is TRBJ2-2, the V gene TRBV11-2; a possible D gene is TRBD1 (5 bases). In germline, CDR1 is SGHAT, CDR2 FQNNGV. Trimming shortened V by 5 bases and J by 8 bases, and 18 bases separated the two germline ends. The CDR3 length is 15 residues. The CDR3 sequence is CASSPGKGYSGELFF. The DNA for the CDR3 is TGTGCCAGCAGCCCAGGGAAGGGATATAGTGGGGAGCTGTTTTTT. Complete variable domain (other parts from reference TRBV11-2 and TRBJ2-2): EAGVAQSPRYKIIEKRQSVAFWCNPISGHATLYWYQQILGQGPKLLIQFQNNGVVDDSQLPKDRFSAERLKGVDSTLKIQPAKLEDSAVYLCASSPGKGYSGELFFGEGSRLTVL.